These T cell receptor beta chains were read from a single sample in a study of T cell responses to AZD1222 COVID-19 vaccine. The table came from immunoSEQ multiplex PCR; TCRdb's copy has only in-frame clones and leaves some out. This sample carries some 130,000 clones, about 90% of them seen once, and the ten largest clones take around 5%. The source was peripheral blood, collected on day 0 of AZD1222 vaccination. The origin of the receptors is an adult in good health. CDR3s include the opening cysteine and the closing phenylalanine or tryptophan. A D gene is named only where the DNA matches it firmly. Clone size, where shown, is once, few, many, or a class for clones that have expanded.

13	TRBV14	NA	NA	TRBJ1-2	CASSQEWVRGYTF	TGTGCCAGCAGCCAAGAGTGGGTGCGAGGCTACACCTTC
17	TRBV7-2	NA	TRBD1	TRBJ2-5	CASSLVGTGGGQETQYF	TGTGCCAGCAGCTTAGTCGGGACAGGGGGGGGCCAAGAGACCCAGTACTTC
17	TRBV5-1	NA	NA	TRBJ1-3	CASSLEGFLSSGNTIYF	TGCGCCAGCAGCTTGGAGGGGTTTCTAAGCTCTGGAAACACCATATATTTT
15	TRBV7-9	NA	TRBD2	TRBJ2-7	CASSLSTSGRDEQYF	TGTGCCAGCAGCCTATCGACTAGCGGGAGGGACGAGCAGTACTTC
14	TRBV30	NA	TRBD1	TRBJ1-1	CAWSVRQGATEAFF	TGTGCCTGGAGTGTACGTCAGGGGGCCACTGAAGCTTTCTTT
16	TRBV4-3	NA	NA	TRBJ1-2	CASSHQIRDPNYGYTF	TGCGCCAGCAGCCATCAGATCCGGGATCCTAACTATGGCTACACCTTC
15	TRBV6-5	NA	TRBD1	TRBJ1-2	CASSSDRALTYGYTF	TGTGCCAGCAGTTCGGACAGGGCCCTTACCTATGGCTACACCTTC
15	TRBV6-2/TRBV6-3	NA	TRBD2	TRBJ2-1	CASSYWLAGGNEQFF	TGTGCCAGCAGTTACTGGCTAGCGGGAGGAAATGAGCAGTTCTTC
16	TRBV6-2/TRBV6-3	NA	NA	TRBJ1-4	CASSYSSTGRLEKLFF	TGTGCCAGCAGTTACTCATCCACGGGACGACTAGAAAAACTGTTTTTT
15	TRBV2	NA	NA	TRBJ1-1	CASSEGRWVNTEAFF	TGTGCCAGCAGTGAAGGGAGGTGGGTGAACACTGAAGCTTTCTTT
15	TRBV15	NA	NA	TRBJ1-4	CATSASRGVWEKLFF	TGTGCCACCAGCGCGAGTCGGGGAGTTTGGGAAAAACTGTTTTTT
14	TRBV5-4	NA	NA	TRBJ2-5	CASSLSQYQETQYF	TGTGCCAGCAGCTTATCCCAGTACCAAGAGACCCAGTACTTC
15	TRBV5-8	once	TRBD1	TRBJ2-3	CASSAGQANWDTQYF	TGTGCCAGCAGCGCCGGACAGGCCAACTGGGATACGCAGTATTTT
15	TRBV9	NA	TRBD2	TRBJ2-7	CASSVGTSGSYEQYF	TGTGCCAGCAGCGTAGGGACTAGCGGGTCCTACGAGCAGTACTTC
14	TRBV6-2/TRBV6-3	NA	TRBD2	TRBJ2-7	CASSSLAGGYEQYF	TGTGCCAGCAGTTCCTTAGCGGGAGGCTACGAGCAGTACTTC
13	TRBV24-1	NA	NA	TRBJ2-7	CATSRTGSYEQYF	TGTGCCACAAGTAGGACTGGCTCCTACGAGCAGTACTTC
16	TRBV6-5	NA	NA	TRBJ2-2	CASSYRAGAYSGELFF	TGTGCCAGCAGTTACAGGGCGGGGGCGTACTCCGGGGAGCTGTTTTTT
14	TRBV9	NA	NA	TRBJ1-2	CASSPRTDNYGYTF	TGTGCCAGCAGCCCTCGGACCGATAACTATGGCTACACCTTC
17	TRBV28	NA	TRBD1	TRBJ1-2	CASRNAGTGAIGYGYTF	TGTGCCAGCAGGAATGCCGGGACAGGGGCGATCGGCTATGGCTACACCTTC
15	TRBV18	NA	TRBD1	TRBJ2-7	CASSPSGTGFYEQYF	TGTGCCAGCTCACCAAGCGGGACAGGGTTCTACGAGCAGTACTTC
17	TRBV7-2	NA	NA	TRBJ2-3	CASSLGDSRYTLYTQYF	TGTGCCAGCAGCTTGGGGGACTCACGGTACACCCTATATACGCAGTATTTT
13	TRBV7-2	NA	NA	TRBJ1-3	CASSFSQGNTIYF	TGTGCCAGCAGCTTCAGTCAGGGAAACACCATATATTTT
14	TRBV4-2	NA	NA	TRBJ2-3	CASRQAGSTDTQYF	TGTGCCAGCAGACAGGCAGGGAGCACAGATACGCAGTATTTT
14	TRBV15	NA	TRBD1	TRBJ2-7	CATSRVWTGNEQYF	TGTGCCACCAGCAGAGTTTGGACAGGGAACGAGCAGTACTTC
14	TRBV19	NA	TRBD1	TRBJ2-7	CASSNRDRGLEQYF	TGTGCCAGTAGTAACCGGGACAGGGGACTGGAGCAGTACTTC
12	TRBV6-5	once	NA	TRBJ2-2	CASSQGTGELFF	TGTGCCAGCAGCCAAGGGACCGGGGAGCTGTTTTTT
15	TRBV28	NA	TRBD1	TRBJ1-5	CASDGQGISNQPQHF	TGTGCCAGCGATGGACAGGGGATTAGCAATCAGCCCCAGCATTTT
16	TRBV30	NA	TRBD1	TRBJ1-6	CAWKTPGGRYNSPLHF	TGTGCCTGGAAAACACCAGGGGGCCGATATAATTCACCCCTCCACTTT
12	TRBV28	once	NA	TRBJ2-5	CASSLIGPPYNF	TGTGCCAGCAGTTTAATAGGACCCCCCTATAACTTC
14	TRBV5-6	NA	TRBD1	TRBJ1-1	CASSLGRGKTEAFF	TGTGCCAGCAGCTTGGGCAGGGGGAAGACTGAAGCTTTCTTT
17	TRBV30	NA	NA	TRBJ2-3	CAWSVAQALLSTDTQYF	TGTGCCTGGAGTGTAGCTCAGGCACTCCTTAGCACAGATACGCAGTATTTT
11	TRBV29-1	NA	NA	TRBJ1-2	CSVESGGGYTF	TGCAGCGTTGAATCCGGCGGCGGCTACACCTTC
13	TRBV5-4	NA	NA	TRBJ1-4	CASSEQGYEKLFF	TGTGCCAGCAGCGAACAGGGTTATGAAAAACTGTTTTTT
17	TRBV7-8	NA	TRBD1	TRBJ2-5	CASSYYLDREGGETQYF	TGTGCCAGCAGTTATTACTTGGACAGGGAAGGAGGGGAGACCCAGTACTTC
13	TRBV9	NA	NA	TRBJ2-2	CASSPFRGGELFF	TGTGCCAGCAGCCCCTTCCGGGGCGGGGAGCTGTTTTTT
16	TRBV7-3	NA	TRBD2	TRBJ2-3	CASSSAAAGGADTQYF	TGTGCCAGCAGCTCCGCAGCAGCGGGAGGGGCAGATACGCAGTATTTT
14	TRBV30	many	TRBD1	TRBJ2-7	CAWNYQGAGYEQYF	TGTGCCTGGAATTACCAGGGGGCCGGGTACGAGCAGTACTTC
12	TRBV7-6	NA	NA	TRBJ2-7	CASSLGYGEQYF	TGTGCCAGCAGCTTAGGGTACGGTGAGCAGTACTTC
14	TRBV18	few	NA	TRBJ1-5	CASSPPAGGQPQHF	TGTGCCAGCTCACCACCGGCGGGCGGGCAGCCCCAGCATTTT
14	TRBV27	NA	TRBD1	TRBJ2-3	CASSPPRGTDTQYF	TGTGCCAGCAGTCCCCCCAGGGGGACAGATACGCAGTATTTT
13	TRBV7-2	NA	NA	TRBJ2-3	CASSWLGTDTQYF	TGTGCCAGCAGCTGGTTAGGTACAGATACGCAGTATTTT
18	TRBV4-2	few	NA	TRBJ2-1	CASSQEGADTSSYNEQFF	TGTGCCAGCAGCCAAGAGGGGGCGGATACGAGCTCCTACAATGAGCAGTTCTTC
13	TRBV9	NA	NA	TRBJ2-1	CASSGSGSNEQFF	TGTGCCAGCAGCGGTTCGGGGAGTAATGAGCAGTTCTTC
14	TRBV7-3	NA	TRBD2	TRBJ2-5	CASSLAGVGETQYF	TGTGCCAGCAGCTTAGCGGGAGTTGGGGAGACCCAGTACTTC
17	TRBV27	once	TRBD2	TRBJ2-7	CASSLSSASGGGYEQYF	TGTGCCAGCAGTTTATCGTCGGCTTCCGGCGGGGGATACGAGCAGTACTTC
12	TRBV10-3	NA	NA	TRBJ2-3	CAISELADTQYF	TGTGCCATCAGTGAGCTGGCGGATACGCAGTATTTT
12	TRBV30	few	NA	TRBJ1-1	CAWDHPDSEAFF	TGTGCCTGGGACCACCCGGACAGCGAAGCTTTCTTT
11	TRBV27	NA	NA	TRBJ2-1	CASSLGYEQFF	TGTGCCAGCAGTTTGGGTTATGAGCAGTTCTTC
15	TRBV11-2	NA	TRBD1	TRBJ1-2	CASSSAMGQGRGYTF	TGTGCCAGCAGCTCGGCGATGGGACAGGGTCGTGGCTACACCTTC
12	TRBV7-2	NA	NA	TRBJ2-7	CASSSYWGEQYF	TGTGCCAGCAGCAGTTACTGGGGCGAGCAGTACTTC
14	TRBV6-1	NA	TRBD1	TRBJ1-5	CASSDLGGSQPQHF	TGTGCCAGCAGTGATCTAGGGGGCAGCCAGCCCCAGCATTTT
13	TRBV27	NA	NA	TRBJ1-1	CASSWDGNTEAFF	TGTGCCAGCAGTTGGGACGGGAACACTGAAGCTTTCTTT
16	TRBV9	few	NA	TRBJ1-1	CASSVGVEAGNTEAFF	TGTGCCAGCAGCGTAGGCGTTGAAGCAGGGAACACTGAAGCTTTCTTT
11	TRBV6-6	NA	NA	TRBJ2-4	CASSYLDIQYF	TGTGCCAGCAGTTACTTAGACATTCAGTACTTC